The subject of this entry is one T cell receptor (beta chain). Using immunoSEQ multiplex PCR, the repertoire was profiled, and TCRdb retains in-frame clones only, with some absent. The sample contains about 140,000 clones, around nine tenths of which appear only once. V shed 4 bases, J shed 4 bases, and the junction held 5 bases outside the gene matches. In germline, CDR1 is LGHDT, CDR2 YNNKEL (reference sequence). The CDR3 extends over 15 amino acids. The data are from a study of blood T cell repertoires in COVID-19. Overall study: Sample material is recorded as cDNA or gDNA derived from T cells, B-cell-depleted T cells, or PBMCs.

The TCR was taken from a man in his sixties with active or convalescent COVID-19. The chain is built from TRBV3-1 (or the pseudogene TRBV3-2) and TRBJ2-3, with TRBD2 identical over 10 bases. The sequenced sample was peripheral blood. The CDR3 spells CASSPGLAISDTQYF. CDR3 nucleotide sequence: TGTGCCAGCAGCCCGGGACTAGCGATCTCAGATACGCAGTATTTT.